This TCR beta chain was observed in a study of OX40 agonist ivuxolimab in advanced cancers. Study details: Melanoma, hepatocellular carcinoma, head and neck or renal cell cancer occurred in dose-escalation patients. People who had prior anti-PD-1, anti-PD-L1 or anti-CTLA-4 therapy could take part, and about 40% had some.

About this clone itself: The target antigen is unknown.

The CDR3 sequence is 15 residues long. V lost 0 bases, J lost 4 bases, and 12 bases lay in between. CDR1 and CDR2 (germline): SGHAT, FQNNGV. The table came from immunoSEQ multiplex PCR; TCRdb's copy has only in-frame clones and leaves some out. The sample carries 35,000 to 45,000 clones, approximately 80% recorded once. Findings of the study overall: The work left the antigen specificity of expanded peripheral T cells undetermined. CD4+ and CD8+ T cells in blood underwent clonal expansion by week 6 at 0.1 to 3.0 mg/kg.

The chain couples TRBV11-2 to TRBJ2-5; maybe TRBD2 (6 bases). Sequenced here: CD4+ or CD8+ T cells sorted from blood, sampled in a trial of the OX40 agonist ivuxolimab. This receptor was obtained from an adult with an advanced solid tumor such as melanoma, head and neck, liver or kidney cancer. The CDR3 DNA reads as TGTGCCAGCAGCTTAGACGGGCGGGGAGGAGAGACCCAGTACTTC. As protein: CASSLDGRGGETQYF.